The entry that follows covers one T cell receptor (beta chain) sequence. Its specificity is unknown. The source of the sample is a study of cytomegalovirus exposure and HLA in healthy donors. CDR3 length: 15 amino acids. Germline V CDR1 and CDR2: MDHEN, SYDVKM. V was pared by 5 bases and J by 6 bases, with 5 bases of the junction left unmatched. Amplification used 60 Vbeta primers and 13 Jbeta primers. Method: immunoSEQ multiplex PCR; TCRdb's copy keeps in-frame clones and lacks some. The sample yields about 110,000 clones, around three quarters seen once. General study findings and limits: The Asian-associated ancestry cluster reportedly had fewer N-insertions than the approximately 670-donor mean in a later analysis. HLA allele associations emerged for around 16,000 TCR beta sequences in a later analysis, at 0.05 false discovery rate. The study reported that TCR beta sequences accurately predicted HLA-A and HLA-B alleles in most subjects.

This chain joins TRBV28 and TRBJ1-5; 12 nucleotides align to TRBD1. Input material: PBMCs. This receptor was obtained from a female donor in good health and CMV-seropositive. The CDR3, as DNA: TGTGCCAGCAGTCGGGACAGGGGGCGCTTTCAGCCCCAGCATTTT. Translating it yields CASSRDRGRFQPQHF.